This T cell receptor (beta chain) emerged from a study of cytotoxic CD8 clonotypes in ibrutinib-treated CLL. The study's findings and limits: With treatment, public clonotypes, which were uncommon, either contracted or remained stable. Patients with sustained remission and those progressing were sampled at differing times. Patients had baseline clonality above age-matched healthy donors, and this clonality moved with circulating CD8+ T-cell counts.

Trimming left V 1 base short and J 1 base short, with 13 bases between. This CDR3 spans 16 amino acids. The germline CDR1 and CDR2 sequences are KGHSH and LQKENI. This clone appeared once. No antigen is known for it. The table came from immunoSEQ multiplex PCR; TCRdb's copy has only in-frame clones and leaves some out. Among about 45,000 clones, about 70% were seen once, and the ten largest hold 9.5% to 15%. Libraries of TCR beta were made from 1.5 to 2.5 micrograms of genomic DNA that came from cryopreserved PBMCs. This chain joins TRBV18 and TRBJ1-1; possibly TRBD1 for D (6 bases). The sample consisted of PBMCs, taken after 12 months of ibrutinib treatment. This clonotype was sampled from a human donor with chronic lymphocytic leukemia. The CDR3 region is CASSPRNFRGNTEAFF. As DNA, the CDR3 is TGTGCCAGCTCACCACGGAATTTCAGGGGGAACACTGAAGCTTTCTTT.